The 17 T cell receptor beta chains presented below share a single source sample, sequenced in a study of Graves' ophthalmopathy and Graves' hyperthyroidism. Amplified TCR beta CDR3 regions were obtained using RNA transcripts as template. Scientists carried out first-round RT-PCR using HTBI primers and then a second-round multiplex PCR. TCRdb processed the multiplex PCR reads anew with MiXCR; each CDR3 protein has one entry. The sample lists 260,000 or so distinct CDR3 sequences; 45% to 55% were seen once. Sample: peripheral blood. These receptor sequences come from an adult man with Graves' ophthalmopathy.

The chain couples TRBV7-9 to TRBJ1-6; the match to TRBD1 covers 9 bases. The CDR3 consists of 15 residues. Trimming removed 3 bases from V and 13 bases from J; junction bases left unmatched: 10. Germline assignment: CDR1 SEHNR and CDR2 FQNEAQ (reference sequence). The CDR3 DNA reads TGTGCCAGCAGCTTGGGGGGCGACAGGGGGAACCCCCTCCACTTT. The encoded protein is CASSLGGDRGNPLHF. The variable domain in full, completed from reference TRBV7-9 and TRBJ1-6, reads DTGVSQNPRHKITKRGQNVTFRCDPISEHNRLYWYRQTLGQGPEFLTYFQNEAQLEKSRLLSDRFSAERPKGSFSTLEIQRTEQGDSAMYLCASSLGGDRGNPLHFGNGTRLTVT.

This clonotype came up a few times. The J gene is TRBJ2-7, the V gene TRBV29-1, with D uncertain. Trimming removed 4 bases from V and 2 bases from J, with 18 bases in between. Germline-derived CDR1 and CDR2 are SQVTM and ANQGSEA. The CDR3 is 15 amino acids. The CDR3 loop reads CSVVARNTPTYEQYF. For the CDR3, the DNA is TGCAGCGTTGTAGCCAGGAATACTCCGACCTACGAGCAGTACTTC.

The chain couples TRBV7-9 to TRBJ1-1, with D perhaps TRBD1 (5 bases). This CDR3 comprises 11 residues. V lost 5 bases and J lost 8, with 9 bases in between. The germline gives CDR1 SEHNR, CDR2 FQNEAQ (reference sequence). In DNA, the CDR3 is TGTGCCAGCAGCCCAGGGACCGAAGCTTTCTTT. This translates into CASSPGTEAFF.

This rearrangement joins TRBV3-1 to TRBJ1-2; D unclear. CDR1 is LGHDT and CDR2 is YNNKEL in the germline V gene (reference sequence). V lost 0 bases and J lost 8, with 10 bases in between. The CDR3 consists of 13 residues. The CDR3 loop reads CASSQETTRGYTF. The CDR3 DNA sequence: TGTGCCAGCAGCCAAGAGACAACCAGAGGCTACACCTTC.

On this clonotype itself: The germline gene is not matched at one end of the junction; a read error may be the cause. CDR3 sequence reads: CASSYSNAVFYEQYF. The CDR3 region has the DNA TGTGCCAGCAGTTACTCGAATGCGGTCTTTTACGAGCAGTACTTC. This rearrangement joins TRBV10-3 to TRBJ2-7; unclear D gene. Per the germline V gene, CDR1 is ENHRY and CDR2 is SYGVKD. The CDR3 is 15 amino acids.

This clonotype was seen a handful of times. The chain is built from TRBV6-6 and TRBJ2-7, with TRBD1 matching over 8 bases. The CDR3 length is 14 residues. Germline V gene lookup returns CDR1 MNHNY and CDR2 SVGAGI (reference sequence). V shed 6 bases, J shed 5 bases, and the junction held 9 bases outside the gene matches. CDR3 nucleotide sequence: TGTGCCAGCAGGTCACAGGGGGACAACCACGAGCAGTACTTC. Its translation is CASRSQGDNHEQYF.

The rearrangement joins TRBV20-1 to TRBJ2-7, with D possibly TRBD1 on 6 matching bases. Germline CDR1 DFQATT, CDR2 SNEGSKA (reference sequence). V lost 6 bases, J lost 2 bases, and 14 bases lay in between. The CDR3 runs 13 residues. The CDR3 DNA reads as TGCAGTGCCGAGACAGGTGGGGCCTACGAGCAGTACTTC. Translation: CSAETGGAYEQYF.

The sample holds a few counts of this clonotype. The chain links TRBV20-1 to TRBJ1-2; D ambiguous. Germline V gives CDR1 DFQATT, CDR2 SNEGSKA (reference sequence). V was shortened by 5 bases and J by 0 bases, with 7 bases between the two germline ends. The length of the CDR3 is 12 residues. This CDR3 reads CSAPIANYGYTF. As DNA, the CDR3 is TGCAGTGCTCCAATAGCTAACTATGGCTACACCTTC.

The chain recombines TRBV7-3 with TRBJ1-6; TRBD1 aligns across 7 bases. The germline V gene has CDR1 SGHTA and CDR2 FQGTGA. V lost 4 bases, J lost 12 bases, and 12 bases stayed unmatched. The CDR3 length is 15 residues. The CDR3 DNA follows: TGTGCCAGCAGCTGGCGGGGACAGCAGAAAGAACCCCTCCACTTT. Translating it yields CASSWRGQQKEPLHF.

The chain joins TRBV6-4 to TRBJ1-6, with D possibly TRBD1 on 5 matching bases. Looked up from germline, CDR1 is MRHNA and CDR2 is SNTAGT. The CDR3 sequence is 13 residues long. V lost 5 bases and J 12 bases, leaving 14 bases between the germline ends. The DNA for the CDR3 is TGTGCCAGCAGTACTATCGGGGGGGAACCCCTCCACTTT. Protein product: CASSTIGGEPLHF.

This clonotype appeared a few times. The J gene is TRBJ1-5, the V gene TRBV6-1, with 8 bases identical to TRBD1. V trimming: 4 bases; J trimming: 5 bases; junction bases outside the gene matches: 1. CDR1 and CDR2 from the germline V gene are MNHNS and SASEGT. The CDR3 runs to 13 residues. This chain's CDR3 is CASSADRDQPQHF. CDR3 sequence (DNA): TGTGCCAGCAGTGCGGACAGGGATCAGCCCCAGCATTTT.

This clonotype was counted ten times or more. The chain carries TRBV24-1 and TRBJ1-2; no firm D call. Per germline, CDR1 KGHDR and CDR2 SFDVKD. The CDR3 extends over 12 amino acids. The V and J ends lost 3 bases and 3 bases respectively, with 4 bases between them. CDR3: CATSDLYYGYTF. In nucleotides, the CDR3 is TGTGCCACCAGTGATCTCTACTATGGCTACACCTTC.

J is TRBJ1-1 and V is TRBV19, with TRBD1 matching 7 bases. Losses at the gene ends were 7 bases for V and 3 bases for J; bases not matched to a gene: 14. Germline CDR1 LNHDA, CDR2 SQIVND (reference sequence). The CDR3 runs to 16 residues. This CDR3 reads CASTRKRRGRDTEAFF. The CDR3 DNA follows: TGTGCCAGTACCCGTAAAAGGAGGGGGCGAGACACTGAAGCTTTCTTT. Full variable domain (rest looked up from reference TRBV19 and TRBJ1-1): DGGITQSPKYLFRKEGQNVTLSCEQNLNHDAMYWYRQDPGQGLRLIYYSQIVNDFQKGDIAEGYSVSREKKESFPLTVTSAQKNPTAFYLCASTRKRRGRDTEAFFGQGTRLTVV.

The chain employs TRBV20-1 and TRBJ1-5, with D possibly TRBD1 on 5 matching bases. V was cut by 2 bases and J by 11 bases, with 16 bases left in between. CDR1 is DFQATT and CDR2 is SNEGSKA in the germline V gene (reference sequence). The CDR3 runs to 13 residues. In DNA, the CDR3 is TGCAGTGCTAGATCTGGGGCGAGTGGGGCCCAGCATTTT. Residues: CSARSGASGAQHF.

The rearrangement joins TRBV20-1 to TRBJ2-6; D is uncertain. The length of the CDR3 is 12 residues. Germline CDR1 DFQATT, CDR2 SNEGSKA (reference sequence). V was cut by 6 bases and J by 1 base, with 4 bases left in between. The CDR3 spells CSAPSGANVLTF. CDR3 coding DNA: TGCAGTGCCCCTTCTGGGGCCAACGTCCTGACTTTC.

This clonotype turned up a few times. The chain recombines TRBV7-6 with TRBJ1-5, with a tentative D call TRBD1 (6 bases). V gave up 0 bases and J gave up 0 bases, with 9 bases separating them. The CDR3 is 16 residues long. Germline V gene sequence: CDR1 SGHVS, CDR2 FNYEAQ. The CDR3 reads CASSLAAGDSNQPQHF. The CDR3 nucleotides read TGTGCCAGCAGCTTAGCGGCAGGGGATAGCAATCAGCCCCAGCATTTT.

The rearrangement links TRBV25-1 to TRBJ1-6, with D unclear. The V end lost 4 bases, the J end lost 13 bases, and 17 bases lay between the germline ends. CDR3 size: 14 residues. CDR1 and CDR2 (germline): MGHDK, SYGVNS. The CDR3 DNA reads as TGTGCCAGCAGTGCTAGGGAGGACCGAGCGCCCCTCCACTTT. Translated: CASSAREDRAPLHF.